The rows below give T cell receptor beta chains drawn from one sample of a study of T-cell reconstitution after alpha-beta-depleted transplantation in children. From the PCR reads, TCRdb called clonotypes with MiXCR, one entry per CDR3 protein. The repertoire holds 300,000 to 400,000 distinct CDR3 sequences, with 23% as singletons. The sample consisted of PBMCs, mostly from graft donor cells, taken 180 days after TCRalphabeta/CD19-depleted stem cell transplant. The origin of the receptors is a male patient younger than 18 who had a stem cell transplant for acute lymphoblastic leukemia, so the T cells may come from the graft donor. The CDR3 runs from the conserved cysteine through the conserved F or W. The D gene is left open where the match is weak. Size is omitted from some rows. Given values are once, few, many or a class for expanded clones.

j_call clone_size v_call cdr3_length d_call cdr3_nt cdr3_aa
TRBJ2-7 few TRBV5-1 14 - TGCGCCAGCAGAACTGGGGGGGCCTCCTACGAGCAGTACTTC CASRTGGASYEQYF
TRBJ2-7 - TRBV4-2 16 TRBD1 TGTGCCAGCAGCCCTAACTACAGGGGGCAAAGCTACGAGCAGTACTTC CASSPNYRGQSYEQYF
TRBJ2-1 few TRBV28 18 TRBD2 TGTGCCAGCAGTTTGTTTCCAACTAGCGGGAGGGCCCACAATGAGCAGTTCTTC CASSLFPTSGRAHNEQFF
TRBJ2-7 - TRBV27 15 TRBD2 TGTGCCAGCGCCGTGAGAGCGGGAGTTCTCCACGAGCAGTACTTC CASAVRAGVLHEQYF
TRBJ2-1 few TRBV10-3 14 - TGTGCCATCAGTGCCCGACTAGGGGACAATGAGCAGTTCTTC CAISARLGDNEQFF
TRBJ2-7 few TRBV7-6 13 - TGTGCCAGCAGCTTAGCTGGGACGAGCGAGCAGTACTTC CASSLAGTSEQYF
TRBJ2-7 - TRBV7-6 15 TRBD1 TGTGCCAGCAGCCCCGGAAGACAGGGCCCCTACGAGCAGTACTTC CASSPGRQGPYEQYF
TRBJ2-1 few TRBV3-1 16 TRBD1 TGTGCCAGCAGCCAAAGGTTGGGACAGGGGGACAATGAGCAGTTCTTC CASSQRLGQGDNEQFF
TRBJ2-3 - TRBV20-1 17 - TGCAGTGCTAGCAAGGACCTGAAACGGGCGCTGGCAGATACGCAGTATTTT CSASKDLKRALADTQYF
TRBJ2-3 many TRBV5-1 12 TRBD1 TGCGCCAGCAGCGGGACAGGGGCTACGCAGTATTTT CASSGTGATQYF
TRBJ1-1 few TRBV6-5 12 - TGTGCCAGCAGTTACCCCGACACTGAAGCTTTCTTT CASSYPDTEAFF
TRBJ2-7 - TRBV20-1 15 - TGCAGTGCTGGAGGCGCCGGGATCCCCTACTACGAGCAGTACTTC CSAGGAGIPYYEQYF
TRBJ2-2 - TRBV29-1 13 - TGCAGCGTTGGACGGATGAACACCGGGGAGCTGTTTTTT CSVGRMNTGELFF
TRBJ2-7 few TRBV6-1 15 - TGTGCCAGCAATCAGGGGACCCTTCCTTTCTACGAGCAGTACTTC CASNQGTLPFYEQYF
TRBJ2-3 - TRBV10-3 15 - TGTGCCATCAGTGAGTCTGGCGGGATCAGGAATACGCAGTATTTT CAISESGGIRNTQYF
TRBJ1-1 few TRBV6-4 12 - TGTGCCAGCATTGACAGAAACACTGAAGCTTTCTTT CASIDRNTEAFF
TRBJ2-7 many TRBV5-1 14 TRBD1 TGCGCCAGCAGCTTGACAGGGGGCCGTTACGAGCAGTACTTC CASSLTGGRYEQYF
TRBJ2-3 - TRBV5-1 15 TRBD1 TGCGCCAGCAGCTTAGGGACAGGCTACACAGATACGCAGTATTTT CASSLGTGYTDTQYF
TRBJ2-5 - TRBV20-1 13 - TGCAGTGCTAGCTCGGTGGCCCAAGAGACCCAGTACTTC CSASSVAQETQYF
TRBJ1-1 - TRBV9 15 TRBD1 TGTGCCAGCAGCGGCGGGACAGGGTTCATCACTGAAGCTTTCTTT CASSGGTGFITEAFF
TRBJ1-1 few TRBV7-3 13 - TGTGCCAGCAGCTCCTTAGGGAACACTGAAGCTTTCTTT CASSSLGNTEAFF
TRBJ2-7 - TRBV11-2 15 TRBD2 TGTGCCAGCAGCCGCCGAGTTGATCGGGGAGGGCCCTGGTACTTC CASSRRVDRGGPWYF
TRBJ1-1 - TRBV20-1 15 - TGCAGTGCTAGAGACTACCGCGGCAGGGGCGCTGAAGCTTTCTTT CSARDYRGRGAEAFF
TRBJ2-2 - TRBV5-1 15 - TGCGCCAGCAGCCACCAGGTGAAGAAGACCGGGGAGCTGTTTTTT CASSHQVKKTGELFF
TRBJ1-2 once TRBV6-5 16 - TGTGCCAGCAGTTACTCGATATCTTTACAGGGTCGTGGCTACACCTTC CASSYSISLQGRGYTF
TRBJ1-5 few TRBV12-3/TRBV12-4 12 TRBD1 TGTGCCAGCAGTCCTCGACAGGGGCCCCAGCATTTT CASSPRQGPQHF
TRBJ2-5 - TRBV5-4 16 TRBD2 TGTGCCAGCAGCTTGGTAGCGGGAGGCTCGCAAGAGACCCAGTACTTC CASSLVAGGSQETQYF
TRBJ1-5 - TRBV10-3 13 TRBD1 TGTGCCATCACGGGACAGCCAAATCAGCCCCAGCATTTT CAITGQPNQPQHF
TRBJ1-2 few TRBV12-3/TRBV12-4 14 - TGTGCCAGCAGTTTTGATTTGGGGGTCGGTGGCTACACCTTC CASSFDLGVGGYTF
TRBJ2-7 few TRBV7-6 12 - TGTGCCAGCAGCTTAGGGGGCAACCTGCAGTACTTC CASSLGGNLQYF
TRBJ2-2 - TRBV15 14 TRBD1 TGTGCCACCAAAGACAGGGGTGTTTCCGGGGAGCTGTTTTTT CATKDRGVSGELFF
TRBJ2-5 - TRBV15 15 - TGTGCCACCAGCCGACGAAGGACGCTACAAGAGACCCAGTACTTC CATSRRRTLQETQYF
TRBJ2-2 few TRBV7-2 15 - TGTGCCAGCAGCCCTCGACAGCTGAGGGCCGGGGAGCTGTTTTTT CASSPRQLRAGELFF
TRBJ1-5 - TRBV18 14 - TGTGCCAGCTCACCGGGCGAGGTCAATCAGCCCCAGCATTTT CASSPGEVNQPQHF
TRBJ1-1 - TRBV5-1 14 - TGCGCCAGCAGCTGGGGGACCCCTAACACTGAAGCTTTCTTT CASSWGTPNTEAFF
TRBJ1-1 - TRBV28 14 - TGTGCCAGCCAGATTCGGGGGGCGCGAACTGAAGCTTTCTTT CASQIRGARTEAFF
TRBJ2-7 few TRBV18 15 - TGTGCCAGCTCCCCTCCAGGGCCTGGACCCTACGAGCAGTACTTC CASSPPGPGPYEQYF
TRBJ2-7 few TRBV10-3 12 - TGTGACCCCTGGGGGAGCTCCTACGAGCAGTACTTC CDPWGSSYEQYF
TRBJ1-4 few TRBV27 14 - TGTGCCAGCCACCCCGAAAGGGGTAATGGGAAACTGTTTTTT CASHPERGNGKLFF
TRBJ1-5 few TRBV2 15 TRBD1 TGTGCCAGCAGTGAAGACCAGGGAGGGGGCCAGCCCCAGCATTTT CASSEDQGGGQPQHF
TRBJ2-4 many TRBV12-5 15 - TGTGCTAGTGGTAACAGGGTAGGGGCCAAAAACATTCAGTACTTC CASGNRVGAKNIQYF
TRBJ2-7 few TRBV9 16 TRBD2 TGTGCCAGCAGCCAATCCTGGGGCAGCGGGAGTGACGAGCAGTACTTC CASSQSWGSGSDEQYF
TRBJ2-3 - TRBV5-4 15 TRBD2 TGTGCCAGCAGATCCGGGACTAGTCAGGTAGATACGCAGTATTTT CASRSGTSQVDTQYF
TRBJ2-7 - TRBV10-3 18 - TGTGCCATCAGTGGTAAGCAGGGATTTCACCCGGAAGCCTACGAGCAGTACTTC CAISGKQGFHPEAYEQYF
TRBJ1-1 - TRBV9 11 - TGTGCCAGCAGCGCGGCCGGTGAAGCTTTCTTT CASSAAGEAFF
TRBJ2-2 many TRBV5-1 15 TRBD1 TGCGCCAGCAGCTCGGGACAGCCGAACACCGGGGAGCTGTTTTTT CASSSGQPNTGELFF
TRBJ2-5 - TRBV9 17 TRBD2 TGTGCCAGCAGCGTAGGGGGAGCGGGAGGTCACCAAGAGACCCAGTACTTC CASSVGGAGGHQETQYF
TRBJ2-1 many TRBV12-3/TRBV12-4 16 TRBD2 TGTGCCAGCAGATCCGGGACTAGCGGGAGCTACAATGAGCAGTTCTTC CASRSGTSGSYNEQFF
TRBJ2-3 few TRBV5-1 18 TRBD1 TGCGCCAGCAGCTGGAAGTACCCCGGGACAGGGGATCCAGATACGCAGTATTTT CASSWKYPGTGDPDTQYF
TRBJ1-4 many TRBV15 14 - TGTGCCACCAGCAGAGATTTGGGGGTCGAAAAACTGTTTTTT CATSRDLGVEKLFF